This entry lists 14 T cell receptor beta chains sequenced from one sample in a study of shared clonotypes between healthy human individuals. Naive CD8 cells lacked CD45RO, underwent positive selection for CCR7 and left out terminally differentiated effector memory CD45RA+ cells. Only in-frame clones appear in the TCRdb table, and some are missing; sequencing was by immunoSEQ multiplex PCR. The sample lists millions of clones, roughly 91% seen once, with about 1.5% in the top ten. Material for sequencing was naive CD8+ T cells from PBMCs. The origin of the receptors is a man aged 18 to 35 in good health. Some clones in this sample may be carry-over from other donors' samples.

The rearrangement links TRBV5-6 to TRBJ1-3, with TRBD1 as a possible D gene (5 bases). There are 16 residues in the CDR3. Germline CDR1 is SGHDT and CDR2 is YYEEEE. The V gene lost 3 bases and the J gene lost 0 bases, with 13 bases spanning the gap. The CDR3 loop reads CASSSGGALSGNTIYF. In DNA, the CDR3 is TGTGCCAGCAGCTCGGGCGGGGCTCTCTCTGGAAACACCATATATTTT.

This chain connects TRBV27 to TRBJ1-5, with D possibly TRBD1 on 5 matching bases. This CDR3 comprises 14 residues. Germline lookup yields CDR1 MNHEY and CDR2 SMNVEV (reference sequence). V gave up 0 bases and J gave up 7 bases, with 10 bases separating them. The CDR3 sequence: CASSLSRGRQPQHF. The CDR3 DNA reads TGTGCCAGCAGTTTATCAAGGGGCCGGCAGCCCCAGCATTTT.

V is TRBV13 and J is TRBJ1-3; D unresolved. Germline V lookup: CDR1 PRHDT, CDR2 FYEKMQ (reference sequence). This CDR3 is built from 13 residues. Deletions cut 6 bases from V and 0 bases from J, with 6 bases between. The CDR3 DNA is TGTGCCAGCAGATCCAACTCTGGAAACACCATATATTTT. Translation gives CASRSNSGNTIYF.

The CDR3 DNA reads as TGTGCCAGCAGTTTCCTGACTGGGGGCACCGGGGAGCTGTTTTTT. Its translation: CASSFLTGGTGELFF. The V gene is TRBV27, the J gene TRBJ2-2, with D perhaps given as TRBD1 or TRBD2 (5 bases each). Deletions cut 3 bases from V and 4 bases from J, with 12 bases between. Per the germline V gene, CDR1 is MNHEY and CDR2 is SMNVEV (reference sequence). This CDR3 is built from 15 residues.

In the case of this clone: Other DNA sequences from this sample encode an identical CDR3 as well. V is TRBV6-5 and J is TRBJ1-2, with 8 bases matching TRBD1. V trimming: 0 bases; J trimming: 7 bases; junction bases outside the gene matches: 1. This CDR3 is built from 13 residues. Germline CDR1 and CDR2: MNHEY and SVGAGI. The CDR3, as DNA: TGTGCCAGCAGTTACTCGACAGGGGTTGGCTACACCTTC. This gives the protein CASSYSTGVGYTF.

The chain recombines TRBV19 with TRBJ1-2; 7 bases match TRBD1. V gave up 6 bases and J gave up 0 bases; unmatched junction bases: 4. Germline CDR1 is LNHDA and CDR2 is SQIVND (reference sequence). CDR3 length: 14 amino acids. CDR3 amino acids: CASSPGQANYGYTF. The CDR3, as DNA: TGTGCCAGTAGCCCCGGACAGGCTAACTATGGCTACACCTTC.

V gene TRBV7-9 combines with J gene TRBJ1-1; the D is unclear. The CDR3 totals 14 residues. Germline loops: CDR1 SEHNR, CDR2 FQNEAQ (reference sequence). V lost 5 bases to trimming and J lost 1 base, with 11 bases between them. The CDR3 loop reads CASSLGSGNTEAFF. The DNA of the CDR3 is TGTGCCAGCAGCCTAGGGTCAGGGAACACTGAAGCTTTCTTT.

As regards this clone: One junction end does not reproduce the germline sequence, and a read error may be involved. The chain couples TRBV5-6 to TRBJ1-2, with a weak D call TRBD1 (6 bases). This CDR3 has 11 residues. Germline V gives CDR1 SGHDT, CDR2 YYEEEE. The CDR3 loop reads CASSLGTVRLF. CDR3 in DNA: TGTGCCAGCAGCTTGGGGACAGTCCGACTCTTC.

This chain links TRBV2 with TRBJ2-7, with D tentatively TRBD2 (6 bases). The CDR3 runs to 11 residues. CDR1 SNHLY and CDR2 FYNNEI come from the germline V gene. V was pared by 6 bases and J by 6 bases, with 9 bases between. CDR3 sequence reads: CASRFGGEQYF. The CDR3 coding sequence is TGTGCCAGCAGGTTCGGGGGCGAGCAGTACTTC.

V usage is TRBV28 and J usage is TRBJ2-1, with 7 bases aligning to TRBD2. The trim removed 7 bases at V and 8 bases at J, leaving 11 bases unmatched. The CDR3 spans 14 residues. The germline V gene encodes CDR1 MDHEN and CDR2 SYDVKM. CDR3 bases: TGTGCCAGCAAGTGGACTAGAGTCGTCGATGAGCAGTTCTTC. Translation gives CASKWTRVVDEQFF.

The chain carries TRBV6-4 and TRBJ2-1; 10 bases fit TRBD1. The V gene end was trimmed by 6 bases and the J gene end by 8 bases; junction bases not matched to a gene: 4. Germline values: CDR1 MRHNA, CDR2 SNTAGT. The CDR3 has 13 residues. The CDR3 protein is CASSTGTGDEQFF. DNA of the CDR3: TGTGCCAGCAGCACCGGGACAGGGGATGAGCAGTTCTTC.

V and J are TRBV6-1 and TRBJ2-7; weak D call: TRBD2 (6 bases). The CDR3 extends over 16 amino acids. V lost 2 bases and J 2 bases, leaving 16 bases between the germline ends. Germline V gene sequence: CDR1 MNHNS, CDR2 SASEGT. The CDR3 reads CASSEQTYGGTYEQYF. In nucleotides, the CDR3 is TGTGCCAGCAGTGAACAGACATACGGCGGGACCTACGAGCAGTACTTC.

As for this clone: In the same sample, other DNA sequences code for this CDR3. The J gene is TRBJ2-3, the V gene TRBV9; either TRBD1 or TRBD2 may supply D (5 bases each). The V and J ends lost 4 bases and 4 bases respectively, with 16 bases between them. The CDR3 is 15 residues long. Germline lookup yields CDR1 SGDLS and CDR2 YYNGEE. CDR3 amino acids: CASSSSGSRADTQYF. As DNA, the CDR3 is TGTGCCAGCAGCTCGTCAGGGAGTCGGGCAGATACGCAGTATTTT.

The chain has TRBV7-9 and TRBJ1-2; D ambiguous. CDR1 is SEHNR and CDR2 is FQNEAQ in the germline V gene (reference sequence). With 1 base removed from V and 0 bases from J, the gap between germline ends came to 15 bases. There are 17 residues in the CDR3. This CDR3 is CASSLVPYGPSNYGYTF. Here the CDR3 DNA reads TGTGCCAGCAGCTTAGTTCCCTACGGCCCTTCTAACTATGGCTACACCTTC. The full variable domain, its missing parts supplied by reference TRBV7-9 and TRBJ1-2, is DTGVSQNPRHKITKRGQNVTFRCDPISEHNRLYWYRQTLGQGPEFLTYFQNEAQLEKSRLLSDRFSAERPKGSFSTLEIQRTEQGDSAMYLCASSLVPYGPSNYGYTFGSGTRLTVV.